This T cell receptor beta chain was obtained from a study of blood T cell repertoires in COVID-19. Study-level background: PBMCs, B-cell-depleted T cells, or T cells were the source of the cDNA or gDNA that made up the material.

Residents of around 24 US areas, aged about 18 to 100 years, made up the participants. Participant-given clinical history determined each cohort assignment. The recovered donors of Cohort 3 showed two negative PCRs, clearance, or symptom resolution. Repertoires were generated with immunoSEQ multiplex PCR, while TCRdb's copy carries only in-frame clones and drops some. This table has around 380,000 clones, approximately 89% appearing once. The V gene's germline CDR1 is MNHEY and CDR2 SMNVEV (reference sequence). The CDR3 covers 13 residues. Trimming removed 3 bases at V and 8 bases at J, with 13 bases between.

The sample was PBMCs or T cells enriched from blood (not recorded which). This sequence originates from a young man who had recovered from COVID-19. V and J are TRBV27 and TRBJ1-2; weak D call: TRBD1 (6 bases). The chain's CDR3 is CASSFQGLRGYTF. The CDR3 nucleotides read TGTGCCAGCAGTTTTCAGGGGCTAAGGGGCTACACCTTC.